The rows below give T cell receptor beta chains drawn from one sample of a study of blood T cell repertoires in COVID-19. Assay: immunoSEQ multiplex PCR; the TCRdb copy retains only in-frame clones and omits some. The repertoire holds about 330,000 clones, with 80% to 90% as singletons. Material for sequencing was PBMCs or T cells enriched from blood (not recorded which). Receptors were obtained from a woman between 18 and 30 years old who had recovered from COVID-19. Each CDR3 is given without its conserved first and last residue. Only part of the rows carry a size: once, few, many, or a class if the clone is expanded.

ASSSNPSSYEQY	TRBJ2-7	12	TRBV6-5	once
ASRVVGGSGNTIY	TRBJ1-3	13	TRBV21-1	few
ASSSDMGNTEAF	TRBJ1-1	12	TRBV11-2	-
ASSLAAGVSYEQY	TRBJ2-7	13	TRBV5-1	-
ASSLAVAGYYEQY	TRBJ2-7	13	TRBV5-5	-
ASSVQQGVGYGYT	TRBJ1-2	13	TRBV19	-
ASSQTGRNQPQH	TRBJ1-5	12	TRBV5-6	-
ASSEGTVYSNQPQH	TRBJ1-5	14	TRBV6-1	-
AWSVSSSHEQY	TRBJ2-7	11	TRBV30	-
ASSATGAGANVLT	TRBJ2-6	13	TRBV25-1	-
ASSLRSRGGTEAF	TRBJ1-1	13	TRBV7-9	-
ASSYPDRINTGELF	TRBJ2-2	14	TRBV6-5	-
ASSLLAAANEQF	TRBJ2-1	12	TRBV7-2	-
ASSSTGAANEKLF	TRBJ1-4	13	TRBV19	-
SVGARYTEAF	TRBJ1-1	10	TRBV29-1	-
ASSLTDFQETQY	TRBJ2-5	12	TRBV7-2	-
ASSDGTGELF	TRBJ2-2	10	TRBV10-2	-
ASSESGSNSPLH	TRBJ1-6	12	TRBV6-4	few
ASSLALGAGTYNEQF	TRBJ2-1	15	TRBV9	once
ASRDREKYEGQY	TRBJ2-7	12	TRBV6-5	-
ASSPGQGMGYT	TRBJ1-2	11	TRBV5-1	-
ASSPRNRDEAF	TRBJ1-1	11	TRBV27	-
ASTRAGGDNEQF	TRBJ2-1	12	TRBV7-9	-
SVEEQGAGEKLF	TRBJ1-4	12	TRBV29-1	-
ASSPPGDGAKNIQY	TRBJ2-4	14	TRBV28	-
SASEGQGIPPSYEQY	TRBJ2-7	15	TRBV20-1	once